This T cell receptor beta chain is from a study of blood T cell repertoires in COVID-19. The V gene end was trimmed by 4 bases and the J gene end by 5 bases; junction bases not matched to a gene: 11. This CDR3 has 16 residues. Germline CDR1 LGHNA, CDR2 YNFKEQ. Sequenced by immunoSEQ multiplex PCR; TCRdb stores in-frame clones only, minus some. The data contain 80,000 to 95,000 clones, around 87% of them seen just once; the ten biggest clones take up approximately 18%. Sequenced sample: peripheral blood. The source of this sequence is a human donor in a cohort sampled during active COVID-19. The chain recombines TRBV4-2 with TRBJ2-5; TRBD2 matches at 9 bases. The CDR3 is CASSPLSAGGPETQYF. The CDR3 nucleotides are TGTGCCAGCAGCCCCCTCTCAGCGGGGGGCCCCGAGACCCAGTACTTC.